The 31 T cell receptor beta chains presented below share a single source sample, sequenced in a study of shared clonotypes between healthy human individuals. Assay used: immunoSEQ multiplex PCR; TCRdb lists only in-frame clones, some missing. The table lists roughly 1,000,000 clones, approximately 80% of them singletons. Sequencing was carried out using memory CD4+ T cells from PBMCs. Subset indicated: CD45RA-negative fraction. All receptors derive from a man in his late teens or twenties in good health. Some clones in this sample may be carry-over from other donors' samples.

The V gene is TRBV30, the J gene TRBJ2-1; no clear D. The CDR3 totals 13 residues. The V gene's germline CDR1 is GTSNPN and CDR2 SVGIG (reference sequence). The CDR3 region has the DNA TGTGCTTGGGGAAGGGACTCCTACAATGAGCAGTTCTTC. It yields the protein CAWGRDSYNEQFF.

This sequence joins TRBV4-1 and TRBJ2-7; 8 nucleotides agree with TRBD1. This CDR3 spans 13 amino acids. The ends lost 3 bases at V and 7 bases at J; junction bases unmatched: 5. Germline V gives CDR1 MGHRA, CDR2 YSYEKL. The CDR3 DNA sequence: TGCGCCAGCAGCCAGGACAGGGCGGGAGAGCAGTACTTC. Amino acid sequence: CASSQDRAGEQYF.

This clone has just a few counts. The CDR3 here is CSVETGWNKLFF. The CDR3 DNA reads TGCAGCGTTGAGACAGGGTGGAATAAACTGTTTTTT. The V gene is TRBV29-1, the J gene TRBJ1-4, with TRBD1 matching 7 bases. V shed 3 bases, J shed 11 bases, and the junction held 6 bases outside the gene matches. The CDR3 has 12 amino acids. Germline V gene data show CDR1 as SQVTM and CDR2 as ANQGSEA.

V gene TRBV7-2 combines with J gene TRBJ2-1; perhaps TRBD2 as D (6 bases). The CDR3 contains 14 residues. The germline V and J ends were trimmed by 1 base and 2 bases, with 6 bases remaining between them. Germline lookup yields CDR1 SGHTA and CDR2 FQGNSA. CDR3 amino acids: CASSLGTTYNEQFF. The CDR3, as DNA: TGTGCCAGCAGCTTAGGGACTACCTACAATGAGCAGTTCTTC. Full variable domain (outside the CDR3, taken from reference TRBV7-2 and TRBJ2-1): GAGVSQSPSNKVTEKGKDVELRCDPISGHTALYWYRQSLGQGLEFLIYFQGNSAPDKSGLPSDRFSAERTGGSVSTLTIQRTQQEDSAVYLCASSLGTTYNEQFFGPGTRLTVL.

On this clone itself: The sample has other DNA sequences that encode this CDR3 too. This chain connects TRBV18 to TRBJ1-4; D ambiguous. Trimming took off 2 bases at V and 0 bases at J, with 4 bases between the two ends. The length of the CDR3 is 14 residues. Germline V gene lookup returns CDR1 KGHSH and CDR2 LQKENI. The CDR3 region is CASSPRSTNEKLFF. CDR3 DNA: TGTGCCAGCTCACCAAGGTCAACTAATGAAAAACTGTTTTTT.

V gene TRBV10-3 combines with J gene TRBJ2-7, with D possibly being TRBD1 (5 bases). The CDR3 length is 14 residues. The germline V and J ends were trimmed by 2 bases and 7 bases, with 15 bases remaining between them. CDR1 is ENHRY and CDR2 is SYGVKD in the germline V gene. The CDR3: CAISETARAWEQYF. CDR3 bases: TGTGCCATCAGTGAGACCGCCAGGGCCTGGGAGCAGTACTTC.

The chain joins TRBV5-5 to TRBJ1-5, with 11 bases that match TRBD1. The CDR3 is 12 amino acids. The V segment lost 3 bases and the J segment 10 bases; nucleotides outside the gene matches: 0. From germline, CDR1 is SGHKS and CDR2 YYEKEE (reference sequence). CDR3 loop: CASSWTGGPQHF. CDR3 coding DNA: TGTGCCAGCAGCTGGACAGGGGGCCCCCAGCATTTT.

Comment on this clone: It is likely a read error: a sequence one base away is far more abundant. The sample has other DNA sequences that encode this CDR3 too. This chain joins TRBV6-5 and TRBJ1-4, with a tentative D call TRBD1 (5 bases). Germline assignment: CDR1 MNHEY and CDR2 SVGAGI. Deletions cut 5 bases from V and 0 bases from J, with 7 bases between. The CDR3 extends over 14 amino acids. The CDR3 sequence: CASSLTATNEKLFF. The DNA for the CDR3 is TGTGCCAGCAGTCTGACAGCAACTAATGAAAAACTGTTTTTT.

This rearrangement joins TRBV9 to TRBJ2-2; no definite D call. This CDR3 region has 17 residues. Trimming stripped 3 bases from V and 0 bases from J, with 15 bases between. CDR1 SGDLS and CDR2 YYNGEE come from the germline V gene. The CDR3 DNA reads TGTGCCAGCAGCGCCCGGACGGGTGAAACGAACACCGGGGAGCTGTTTTTT. It yields the protein CASSARTGETNTGELFF. Looking up the rest from reference TRBV9 and TRBJ2-2 gives the full variable domain: DSGVTQTPKHLITATGQRVTLRCSPRSGDLSVYWYQQSLDQGLQFLIQYYNGEERAKGNILERFSAQQFPDLHSELNLSSLELGDSALYFCASSARTGETNTGELFFGEGSRLTVL.

The V and J genes are TRBV9 and TRBJ2-1; maybe TRBD2 (6 bases). CDR1 and CDR2 (germline): SGDLS, YYNGEE. Trimming took off 4 bases at V and 4 bases at J, with 15 bases between the two ends. The CDR3 runs to 15 residues. The CDR3 DNA follows: TGTGCCAGCAGCCCTAAAAATAGCGGTTACAATGAGCAGTTCTTC. Protein product: CASSPKNSGYNEQFF.

CDR3 DNA: TGTGCCAGCAGCTGGCTGACAAAGAACACCGGGGAGCTGTTTTTT. Residues: CASSWLTKNTGELFF. The chain links TRBV5-6 to TRBJ2-2, with D unclear. V was trimmed by 3 bases and J by 1 base, leaving 10 bases between them. This CDR3 comprises 15 residues. Germline V gives CDR1 SGHDT, CDR2 YYEEEE.

This clone was recorded at least ten times. This chain joins TRBV4-1 and TRBJ2-1, with 7 bases matching TRBD2. From germline, CDR1 is MGHRA and CDR2 YSYEKL. Germline trimming cut 0 bases from V and 6 bases from J; bases unmatched to any gene: 5. This CDR3 has 15 amino acids. The CDR3 nucleotides read TGCGCCAGCAGCCAAGATGGGCTAGCGGTCAATGAGCAGTTCTTC. Encoded protein: CASSQDGLAVNEQFF.

This chain uses TRBV20-1 with TRBJ2-7; D not resolved. The CDR3 extends over 11 amino acids. With 0 bases removed from V and 11 bases from J, the gap between germline ends came to 11 bases. Germline values: CDR1 DFQATT, CDR2 SNEGSKA (reference sequence). The DNA of the CDR3 is TGCAGTGCTAGAGATGGCAACCTAGAGTACTTC. This encodes CSARDGNLEYF.

The chain couples TRBV19 to TRBJ2-7; D tentatively fits TRBD1 or TRBD2 (6 bases each). The germline V gene has CDR1 LNHDA and CDR2 SQIVND (reference sequence). V dropped 7 bases and J dropped 0 bases, with 13 bases sitting between them. The CDR3 runs 14 residues. This CDR3 is CASTPTGASYEQYF. The CDR3 DNA reads TGTGCCAGTACTCCCACGGGGGCCTCCTACGAGCAGTACTTC.

The chain is built from TRBV28 and TRBJ1-2; D perhaps matches TRBD1 (6 bases). V dropped 4 bases and J dropped 8 bases, with 23 bases sitting between them. CDR1 and CDR2 from the germline V gene are MDHEN and SYDVKM. The CDR3 extends over 16 amino acids. The DNA of the CDR3 is TGTGCCAGCAGTTCCCCCGAAAGCGGGGGCTCAGAAGGCTACACCTTC. It is translated as CASSSPESGGSEGYTF.

On this clone: The sample carries other DNA sequences with the same CDR3. The chain links TRBV6-5 to TRBJ2-7; D is perhaps TRBD1 or TRBD2 (5 bases each). Germline V lookup: CDR1 MNHEY, CDR2 SVGAGI. V was trimmed by 6 bases and J by 2 bases, leaving 8 bases between them. This CDR3 contains 12 residues. CDR3 sequence (DNA): TGTGCCAGCAGGCTGGGACCCTACGAGCAGTACTTC. Translating gives CASRLGPYEQYF.

This chain links TRBV7-3 with TRBJ2-2; 14 nucleotides match TRBD2. The V segment lost 1 base and the J segment 6 bases; nucleotides outside the gene matches: 22. The V gene's germline CDR1 is SGHTA and CDR2 FQGTGA. The CDR3 has 23 residues. CDR3 sequence reads: CASSLRGTGVLRLAGGPAGELFF. CDR3 DNA sequence: TGTGCCAGCAGCTTAAGGGGGACAGGGGTGCTGAGACTAGCGGGAGGGCCCGCCGGGGAGCTGTTTTTT.

The rearrangement links TRBV5-4 to TRBJ2-5; tentatively, D is TRBD2 (5 bases). Trimming left V 4 bases short and J 7 bases short, with 17 bases between. Germline V gene lookup returns CDR1 SGHNT and CDR2 YYREEE (reference sequence). This CDR3 region has 14 residues. CDR3 amino acids: CASSPAGVSGTQYF. The CDR3 nucleotides are TGTGCCAGCAGCCCCGCCGGGGTCTCGGGGACCCAGTACTTC.

The chain uses TRBV9 and TRBJ2-2, with 9 bases matching TRBD2. The CDR3 contains 16 residues. The germline gives CDR1 SGDLS, CDR2 YYNGEE. The V and J ends lost 0 bases and 3 bases, in that order; junction bases with no gene match: 3. The CDR3 spells CASSVDSGRDTGELFF. The CDR3 DNA reads TGTGCCAGCAGCGTAGATAGCGGGAGAGACACCGGGGAGCTGTTTTTT.

V gene TRBV28 combines with J gene TRBJ2-7, with D maybe TRBD2 (5 bases). V was clipped by 4 bases and J by 2 bases, with 12 bases between them. CDR3 length: 14 amino acids. Germline V gene data show CDR1 as MDHEN and CDR2 as SYDVKM. CDR3 coding DNA: TGTGCCAGCAGTTCCCCGCGGGCCCCCTACGAGCAGTACTTC. Its translation: CASSSPRAPYEQYF.

V gene TRBV5-1 combines with J gene TRBJ2-5; TRBD1 is a possible D gene (6 bases). The J call may be incorrect, as the DNA end agrees better with TRBJ2-7. The CDR3 has 13 residues. Germline V CDR1 and CDR2: SGHRS, YFSETQ. CDR3 protein: CASSFDRTYEQYF. CDR3 nucleotides: TGCGCCAGCAGCTTCGACAGGACCTACGAGCAGTACTTC.

This clone was detected only once. This chain connects TRBV5-1 to TRBJ1-3, with 7 nucleotides matching TRBD1. Trimming removed 4 bases from V and 4 bases from J; junction bases left unmatched: 14. The CDR3 runs 17 residues. Per the germline V gene, CDR1 is SGHRS and CDR2 is YFSETQ. CDR3 sequence: CASSPAQGIGRGNTIYF. As DNA, the CDR3 is TGCGCCAGCAGCCCAGCACAGGGGATCGGGAGAGGAAACACCATATATTTT.

The rearrangement joins TRBV7-9 to TRBJ1-4, with TRBD1 as a possible D gene (5 bases). There are 14 residues in the CDR3. Per the germline V gene, CDR1 is SEHNR and CDR2 is FQNEAQ (reference sequence). V shed 3 bases and J shed 5 bases, with 10 bases lying between them. The CDR3 DNA reads as TGTGCCAGCAGCTTGGGGGGGTTCAATGAAAAACTGTTTTTT. Translated, it gives CASSLGGFNEKLFF.

The J gene is TRBJ2-7, the V gene TRBV6-1; no definite D call. Germline V lookup: CDR1 MNHNS, CDR2 SASEGT. V was clipped by 3 bases and J by 2 bases, with 11 bases between them. This CDR3 is 14 amino acids long. The CDR3 is CASSEYDGAYEQYF. Here the CDR3 DNA reads TGTGCCAGCAGTGAGTACGACGGAGCCTACGAGCAGTACTTC.

The rearrangement links TRBV29-1 to TRBJ1-1; D is perhaps TRBD1 (5 bases). The CDR3 extends over 13 amino acids. The germline V gene encodes CDR1 SQVTM and CDR2 ANQGSEA. V shed 6 bases and J shed 5 bases, with 16 bases lying between them. CDR3 amino acids: CSVGSWGGTEAFF. DNA for the CDR3: TGCAGCGTCGGTTCTTGGGGGGGGACTGAAGCTTTCTTT.

In this sample, this clone turned up a few times. The rearrangement links TRBV27 to TRBJ2-1; 8 positions match TRBD1. This CDR3 spans 17 amino acids. Germline V gene sequence: CDR1 MNHEY, CDR2 SMNVEV (reference sequence). The V segment lost 4 bases and the J segment 7 bases; nucleotides outside the gene matches: 15. DNA of the CDR3: TGTGCCAGCAGTTCCCGGGTGACAGGGGCCCTCGGGAATGAGCAGTTCTTC. Amino acids: CASSSRVTGALGNEQFF.

As regards this clone: Distinct nucleotide sequences in the sample also encode this CDR3. This chain connects TRBV19 to TRBJ1-5; TRBD1 is a possible D gene (5 bases). This CDR3 spans 14 amino acids. Deletions cut 5 bases from V and 1 base from J, with 9 bases between. Germline values: CDR1 LNHDA, CDR2 SQIVND (reference sequence). CDR3 DNA: TGTGCCAGTAGTTCTAGACAGAGCAATCAGCCCCAGCATTTT. Amino acid sequence: CASSSRQSNQPQHF. The whole variable domain, filled in from reference TRBV19 and TRBJ1-5, reads DGGITQSPKYLFRKEGQNVTLSCEQNLNHDAMYWYRQDPGQGLRLIYYSQIVNDFQKGDIAEGYSVSREKKESFPLTVTSAQKNPTAFYLCASSSRQSNQPQHFGDGTRLSIL.

In this sample, this clone turned up a few times. The chain links TRBV12-5 to TRBJ2-2; the D call may be TRBD1 or TRBD2 (5 bases each). The V end lost 1 base, the J end lost 3 bases, and 18 bases lay between the germline ends. CDR3 size: 18 residues. Germline lookup yields CDR1 LGHNT and CDR2 FRNRAP. As DNA, the CDR3 is TGTGCTAGTGGTTTGGACTTTTTTGGGGGAGCCGACACCGGGGAGCTGTTTTTT. Its protein is CASGLDFFGGADTGELFF. The full variable domain, completed using reference TRBV12-5 and TRBJ2-2, is DARVTQTPRHKVTEMGQEVTMRCQPILGHNTVFWYRQTMMQGLELLAYFRNRAPLDDSGMPKDRFSAEMPDATLATLKIQPSEPRDSAVYFCASGLDFFGGADTGELFFGEGSRLTVL.

V gene TRBV10-1 combines with J gene TRBJ1-1; D is ambiguous. The CDR3 is 15 amino acids. Deletions cut 2 bases from V and 2 bases from J, with 12 bases between. Germline V gene lookup returns CDR1 WNHNN and CDR2 SYGVQD (reference sequence). For the CDR3, the DNA is TGCGCCAGCAGTGAGGGACGCCGGGAAAACACTGAAGCTTTCTTT. Protein sequence: CASSEGRRENTEAFF.

The chain combines TRBV15 with TRBJ2-7, with 10 bases that match TRBD1. The germline V gene encodes CDR1 LNHNV and CDR2 YYDKDF (reference sequence). Trimming cost V 3 bases and J 3 bases; bases outside gene matches: 2. This CDR3 spans 14 amino acids. The CDR3 region has the DNA TGTGCCACCAGCAGTAGGACAGGGGGCTACGAGCAGTACTTC. Its translation is CATSSRTGGYEQYF.

There are a few counts of this clone. The chain is built from TRBV2 and TRBJ2-7; maybe TRBD1 (5 bases). In germline, CDR1 is SNHLY, CDR2 FYNNEI. The CDR3 contains 14 residues. V lost 5 bases, J lost 4 bases, and 15 bases lay in between. CDR3 DNA: TGTGCCAGCAGTTATCAGGGTTCGCCATACGAGCAGTACTTC. Amino acids: CASSYQGSPYEQYF.